This is a list of T cell receptor beta chains from one sample in a study of blood T cell repertoires in COVID-19. The protocol was immunoSEQ multiplex PCR, while the TCRdb copy is restricted to in-frame clones and leaves out a portion. This sample carries fewer than 50,000 clones, 88% of them seen once, and the ten largest clones take roughly 32%. The sequenced sample consisted of peripheral blood. All receptors come from a man in his 70s with active COVID-19. CDR3s include the opening cysteine and the closing phenylalanine or tryptophan. D genes are given only for firm matches. Size values are once, few and many counts, or a class for expanded clones, and some rows have none.

D: NA; J: TRBJ2-1; V: TRBV4-3; size: NA; CDR3: CASSRAASGSNEQFF; DNA: TGCGCCAGCAGCCGAGCAGCTTCAGGTTCCAATGAGCAGTTCTTC
D: NA; J: TRBJ1-2; V: TRBV7-2; size: NA; CDR3: CASSLFRTDYGYTF; DNA: TGTGCCAGCAGCTTGTTCAGGACAGACTATGGCTACACCTTC
D: NA; J: TRBJ1-2; V: TRBV19; size: NA; CDR3: CASSPGRAYGYTF; DNA: TGTGCCAGTAGTCCGGGCAGGGCCTATGGCTACACCTTC
D: NA; J: TRBJ2-1; V: TRBV19; size: once; CDR3: CASRDSGIEYYNEQFF; DNA: TGTGCCAGTAGGGATTCCGGGATAGAATACTACAATGAGCAGTTCTTC
D: NA; J: TRBJ1-1; V: TRBV3-1/TRBV3-2; size: NA; CDR3: CASSQRARNTEAFF; DNA: TGTGCCAGCAGCCAGAGGGCTAGGAACACTGAAGCTTTCTTT
D: TRBD1; J: TRBJ1-2; V: TRBV7-2; size: NA; CDR3: CASSSDRAIRYGYTF; DNA: TGTGCCAGCAGCTCGGACAGGGCGATTCGGTATGGCTACACCTTC
D: NA; J: TRBJ2-7; V: TRBV7-2; size: NA; CDR3: CASTRDSAYEQYF; DNA: TGTGCCAGCACTCGAGACAGCGCCTACGAGCAGTACTTC
D: TRBD1; J: TRBJ1-5; V: TRBV28; size: NA; CDR3: CASSLLQGDSNQPQHF; DNA: TGTGCCAGCAGTTTATTACAGGGGGATAGCAATCAGCCCCAGCATTTT
D: NA; J: TRBJ2-7; V: TRBV19; size: NA; CDR3: CASSMGLGAGFYEQYF; DNA: TGTGCCAGTAGTATGGGGTTGGGGGCTGGGTTCTACGAGCAGTACTTC
D: NA; J: TRBJ2-1; V: TRBV9; size: NA; CDR3: CASSPPLTRRQFF; DNA: TGTGCCAGCAGCCCCCCCCTTACTAGAAGACAGTTCTTC
D: TRBD2; J: TRBJ2-1; V: TRBV7-9; size: NA; CDR3: CASSSTSGYYNEQFF; DNA: TGTGCCAGCAGCTCAACTAGCGGGTACTACAATGAGCAGTTCTTC
D: NA; J: TRBJ2-5; V: TRBV28; size: NA; CDR3: CASSARGFQETQYF; DNA: TGTGCCAGCAGTGCCAGGGGATTCCAAGAGACCCAGTACTTC
D: TRBD2; J: TRBJ2-7; V: TRBV27; size: NA; CDR3: CASSGTSGAYEQYF; DNA: TGTGCCAGCAGCGGGACTAGCGGGGCCTACGAGCAGTACTTC
D: NA; J: TRBJ2-2; V: TRBV7-3; size: NA; CDR3: CASSSDSIGELFF; DNA: TGTGCCAGCAGCTCAGACAGTATCGGGGAGCTGTTTTTT
D: NA; J: TRBJ2-2; V: TRBV6-6; size: once; CDR3: CASSDPQENTGELFF; DNA: TGTGCCAGCAGCGACCCTCAGGAGAACACCGGGGAGCTGTTTTTT
D: NA; J: TRBJ1-3; V: TRBV7-2; size: once; CDR3: CASSLDRPGVSGNTIYF; DNA: TGTGCCAGCAGCTTAGACCGGCCGGGAGTCTCTGGAAACACCATATATTTT
D: TRBD1; J: TRBJ1-2; V: TRBV7-2; size: NA; CDR3: CASSLVLTGFGYGYTF; DNA: TGTGCCAGCAGCTTAGTCTTGACAGGGTTTGGCTATGGCTACACCTTC
D: NA; J: TRBJ1-4; V: TRBV6-5; size: NA; CDR3: CASNRLGGTNEKLFF; DNA: TGTGCCAGCAACCGGCTGGGGGGGACAAATGAAAAACTGTTTTTT
D: NA; J: TRBJ2-1; V: TRBV19; size: NA; CDR3: CASSIGQSDEQFF; DNA: TGTGCCAGTAGTATAGGACAGTCGGATGAGCAGTTCTTC
D: TRBD1; J: TRBJ1-3; V: TRBV19; size: few; CDR3: CASSSRTGGNTIYF; DNA: TGTGCCAGTAGTTCACGGACAGGGGGAAACACCATATATTTT
D: NA; J: TRBJ2-2; V: TRBV5-1; size: NA; CDR3: CASSSDGLSALNTGELFF; DNA: TGCGCCAGCAGCTCGGACGGACTGAGTGCCTTGAACACCGGGGAGCTGTTTTTT
D: NA; J: TRBJ1-3; V: TRBV3-1/TRBV3-2; size: NA; CDR3: CASNNLGAATNTIYF; DNA: TGTGCCAGCAACAACCTAGGGGCAGCGACAAACACCATATATTTT
D: TRBD1; J: TRBJ2-7; V: TRBV18; size: NA; CDR3: CASSPRQGARYEQYF; DNA: TGTGCCAGCTCACCACGTCAGGGGGCTAGATACGAGCAGTACTTC
D: NA; J: TRBJ2-2; V: TRBV19; size: NA; CDR3: CASNRPPGELFF; DNA: TGTGCCAGTAACAGGCCACCCGGGGAGCTGTTTTTT
D: NA; J: TRBJ1-5; V: TRBV4-1; size: few; CDR3: CASSQGQGNHQPQHF; DNA: TGCGCCAGCAGCCAAGGGCAGGGGAATCATCAGCCCCAGCATTTT
D: NA; J: TRBJ2-5; V: TRBV18; size: NA; CDR3: CASSQQQGQETQYF; DNA: TGTGCCAGCTCACAACAACAGGGCCAAGAGACCCAGTACTTC
D: TRBD2; J: TRBJ2-7; V: TRBV4-2; size: few; CDR3: CASSQAWTSGGAYEQYF; DNA: TGTGCCAGCAGCCAAGCTTGGACTAGCGGGGGGGCCTACGAGCAGTACTTC
D: TRBD2; J: TRBJ2-3; V: TRBV9; size: NA; CDR3: CASSVVDSGGADTQYF; DNA: TGTGCCAGCAGCGTAGTGGATAGCGGGGGGGCGGATACGCAGTATTTT
D: TRBD2; J: TRBJ2-1; V: TRBV7-2; size: NA; CDR3: CASSLGVTSGTREQFF; DNA: TGTGCCAGCAGCTTAGGCGTTACTAGCGGGACGCGTGAGCAGTTCTTC
D: NA; J: TRBJ2-3; V: TRBV5-5; size: NA; CDR3: CASSSIYPPTDTQYF; DNA: TGTGCCAGCAGCTCCATCTACCCGCCCACAGATACGCAGTATTTT
D: NA; J: TRBJ2-3; V: TRBV29-1; size: NA; CDR3: CSVATATDTQYF; DNA: TGCAGCGTTGCGACAGCCACAGATACGCAGTATTTT
D: TRBD1; J: TRBJ1-1; V: TRBV6-5; size: NA; CDR3: CASSSDLQGRYTEAFF; DNA: TGTGCCAGCAGTTCAGACCTACAGGGGCGGTACACTGAAGCTTTCTTT
D: NA; J: TRBJ2-1; V: TRBV6-5; size: once; CDR3: CASSYLGASYNEQFF; DNA: TGTGCCAGCAGTTACCTGGGGGCGTCCTACAATGAGCAGTTCTTC
D: TRBD2; J: TRBJ2-1; V: TRBV19; size: NA; CDR3: CASTYKRGGRNEQFF; DNA: TGTGCCAGTACTTATAAGCGGGGGGGCCGAAATGAGCAGTTCTTC
D: TRBD2; J: TRBJ2-5; V: TRBV7-9; size: NA; CDR3: CASSLGGGSPETQYF; DNA: TGTGCCAGCAGCTTAGGGGGCGGGAGTCCAGAGACCCAGTACTTC
D: NA; J: TRBJ2-3; V: TRBV11-2; size: NA; CDR3: CASSLVRAATDTQYF; DNA: TGTGCCAGCAGCTTAGTACGAGCGGCGACAGATACGCAGTATTTT
D: NA; J: TRBJ2-5; V: TRBV19; size: NA; CDR3: CASSWGGPAETQYF; DNA: TGTGCCAGTAGTTGGGGGGGGCCGGCAGAGACCCAGTACTTC
D: TRBD2; J: TRBJ2-1; V: TRBV7-9; size: NA; CDR3: CASSLAQRGGMDEQFF; DNA: TGTGCCAGCAGCTTAGCGCAGCGGGGGGGCATGGATGAGCAGTTCTTC
D: NA; J: TRBJ2-7; V: TRBV9; size: NA; CDR3: CASSVSRGPYEQYF; DNA: TGTGCCAGCAGCGTAAGCAGGGGCCCCTACGAGCAGTACTTC
D: NA; J: TRBJ1-2; V: TRBV6-2/TRBV6-3; size: NA; CDR3: CASSFAGSNGYTF; DNA: TGTGCCAGCAGTTTCGCAGGGTCTAATGGCTACACCTTC
D: TRBD1; J: TRBJ2-2; V: TRBV25-1; size: NA; CDR3: CASSDNRGATGELFF; DNA: TGTGCCAGCAGTGATAACAGGGGGGCCACCGGGGAGCTGTTTTTT
D: TRBD1; J: TRBJ2-7; V: TRBV28; size: NA; CDR3: CASSLTGTGGYEQYF; DNA: TGTGCCAGCAGTTTAACCGGGACAGGGGGTTACGAGCAGTACTTC
D: NA; J: TRBJ2-3; V: TRBV28; size: NA; CDR3: CASSLGTPNTQYF; DNA: TGTGCCAGCAGTTTAGGGACACCGAATACGCAGTATTTT
D: NA; J: TRBJ2-7; V: TRBV7-3; size: NA; CDR3: CASSLLPGLKSPYF; DNA: TGTGCCAGCAGCCTCTTACCGGGACTGAAGTCGCCGTACTTC
D: NA; J: TRBJ2-7; V: TRBV4-3; size: NA; CDR3: CASSQGQAVSYEQYF; DNA: TGCGCCAGCAGCCAAGGGCAGGCCGTCTCCTACGAGCAGTACTTC
D: NA; J: TRBJ2-7; V: TRBV5-8; size: NA; CDR3: CASSSRAYEQYF; DNA: TGTGCCAGCAGCTCCCGCGCCTACGAGCAGTACTTC
D: TRBD2; J: TRBJ2-1; V: TRBV7-3; size: NA; CDR3: CASSLSGGVQFF; DNA: TGTGCCAGCAGCTTATCGGGAGGTGTGCAGTTCTTC
D: TRBD2; J: TRBJ2-1; V: TRBV11-3; size: few; CDR3: CASSLGTSGAYNEQFF; DNA: TGTGCCAGCAGCTTAGGGACTAGCGGCGCCTACAATGAGCAGTTCTTC
D: NA; J: TRBJ2-4; V: TRBV27; size: NA; CDR3: CASSLQAKNIQYF; DNA: TGTGCCAGCAGTTTGCAGGCCAAAAACATTCAGTACTTC